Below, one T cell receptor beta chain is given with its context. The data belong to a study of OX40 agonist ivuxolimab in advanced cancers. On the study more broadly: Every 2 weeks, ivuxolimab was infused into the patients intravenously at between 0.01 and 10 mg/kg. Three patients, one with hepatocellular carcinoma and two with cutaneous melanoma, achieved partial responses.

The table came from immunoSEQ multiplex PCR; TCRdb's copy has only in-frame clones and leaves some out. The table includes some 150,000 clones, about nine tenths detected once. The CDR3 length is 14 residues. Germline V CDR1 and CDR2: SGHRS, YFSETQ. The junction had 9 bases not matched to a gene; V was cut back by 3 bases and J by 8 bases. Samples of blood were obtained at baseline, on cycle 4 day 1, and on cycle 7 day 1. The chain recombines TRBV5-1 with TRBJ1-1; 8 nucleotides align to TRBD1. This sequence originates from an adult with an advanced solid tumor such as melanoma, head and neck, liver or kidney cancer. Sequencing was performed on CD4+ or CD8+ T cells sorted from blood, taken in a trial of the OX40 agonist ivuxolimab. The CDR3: CASSSSGQGAEAFF. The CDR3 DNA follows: TGCGCCAGCAGCTCGAGCGGGCAGGGGGCAGAAGCTTTCTTT.